These 29 T cell receptor beta chains were all obtained from the same sample, sequenced in a study of tumor and adjacent non-tumor tissue in lung cancer. A modified ARM-PCR protocol with three rounds of nested PCR amplified TCRbeta. TCRdb re-analysed the multiplex PCR reads in MiXCR, keeping a single row per CDR3 protein. The data hold about 100,000 distinct CDR3 sequences, with 50% to 70% observed a single time. The template was RNA from unsorted bulk tissue. More than 3 cm separated this lung sample from the edge of the tumor. Material for sequencing was distant non-tumor lung tissue. The source of these receptors is a man aged 30 to 39 with non-small cell lung cancer.

Points on this clonotype: At one of its ends the junction is not consistent with the germline gene, which may arise from a read error. The gene calls are TRBV11-2 and TRBJ2-3; possible D gene TRBD2, 7 bases. Germline V gene data show CDR1 as SGHAT and CDR2 as FQNNGV. There are 18 residues in the CDR3. CDR3 region: CTSSPALGGGLWGGTQYF. The CDR3 coding sequence is TGTACCAGCAGCCCGGCCTTAGGGGGGGGACTTTGGGGCGGTACGCAGTATTTT.

Concerning this clonotype: Just one base apart from a much larger clone, this may be a read error. The chain carries TRBV7-9 and TRBJ2-2, with D maybe TRBD1 (5 bases). V was clipped by 5 bases and J by 0 bases, with 10 bases between them. Germline V CDR1 and CDR2: SEHNR, FQNEAQ (reference sequence). The length of the CDR3 is 15 residues. CDR3 residues: CASSPTDPNTGELFF. DNA of the CDR3: TGTGCCAGCAGCCCGACAGATCCGAACACCGGGGAGCTGTTTTTT.

Note on this clonotype: The conserved final phenylalanine or tryptophan is absent from the CDR3, which likely points to a read error. The chain links TRBV20-1 to TRBJ1-1; 7 positions match TRBD1. The CDR3 loop spans 14 amino acids. CDR1 and CDR2 (germline): DFQATT, SNEGSKA (reference sequence). CDR3 DNA: TGCAGTGCTAGAGAAGGACAGGTGAACATTGAAGCTTTCTCT. It yields the protein CSAREGQVNIEAFS.

In regard to this clonotype: The conserved phenylalanine or tryptophan normally closing the CDR3 is absent here, so this likely arose from a read error. V is TRBV12-3 or TRBV12-4 and J is TRBJ2-3, with 7 bases matching TRBD1. The CDR3 consists of 14 residues. The CDR3 spells CANSRDSPTDTQYL. DNA for the CDR3: TGTGCCAACAGTAGGGACAGTCCCACAGATACGCAGTATTTA.

V is TRBV2 and J is TRBJ1-5; D may be TRBD1 (5 bases). The V gene lost 4 bases and the J gene lost 0 bases, with 7 bases spanning the gap. Germline V gives CDR1 SNHLY, CDR2 FYNNEI. The length of the CDR3 is 14 residues. The CDR3 bases are TGTGCCAGCAGTGGACAGAGTAGCAATCAGCCCCAGCATTTT. Translating it yields CASSGQSSNQPQHF.

This clonotype appeared many times. The chain is built from TRBV20-1 and TRBJ2-5, with 15 bases lining up with TRBD2. Trimming cost V 0 bases and J 4 bases; bases outside gene matches: 6. Germline CDR1 reads DFQATT; CDR2 reads SNEGSKA (reference sequence). This CDR3 spans 17 amino acids. Here the CDR3 DNA reads TGCAGTGCTAGAGACCCTGGGGGACTAGCGGGGGGAGAGACCCAGTACTTC. This translates into CSARDPGGLAGGETQYF.

This clonotype was seen at least ten times. The rearrangement joins TRBV20-1 to TRBJ2-2; D might be TRBD2 (6 bases). V was shortened by 3 bases and J by 3 bases, with 8 bases between the two germline ends. The CDR3 sequence is 13 residues long. CDR1 and CDR2 from the germline V gene are DFQATT and SNEGSKA (reference sequence). The CDR3 is CSASGRHTGELFF. The DNA of the CDR3 is TGCAGTGCTAGCGGGAGACACACCGGGGAGCTGTTTTTT.

The chain combines TRBV28 with TRBJ2-2; the D is unclear. The germline V gene has CDR1 MDHEN and CDR2 SYDVKM. The CDR3 is 12 amino acids. The CDR3: CTSSLGYGELFF. CDR3 nucleotides: TGTACAAGCAGTTTGGGGTACGGGGAGCTGTTTTTT.

V gene TRBV11-1 combines with J gene TRBJ1-1, with D perhaps matching TRBD1 (5 bases). Germline assignment: CDR1 SGHAT and CDR2 FQDESV (reference sequence). The CDR3 has 14 residues. Deletions cut 4 bases from V and 14 bases from J, with 23 bases between. CDR3 bases: TGTGCCAGCAGCTGGACAACTGTGAACACTGAGGCCTTCTTT. Protein: CASSWTTVNTEAFF.

V and J are TRBV12-3 or TRBV12-4 and TRBJ2-1, with D maybe TRBD1 (6 bases). This CDR3 has 15 amino acids. Trimming stripped 6 bases from V and 0 bases from J, with 12 bases between. The CDR3: CASSGRGASYNEQFF. In DNA form, the CDR3 reads TGTGCCAGCAGCGGCAGGGGTGCCTCCTACAATGAGCAGTTCTTC.

As concerns this clonotype: The junction does not match germline at one end; this may be a read error. V is TRBV6-5 and J is TRBJ2-7; D is tentatively TRBD1 or TRBD2 (5 bases each). Germline CDR1 and CDR2: MNHEY and SVGAGI. The CDR3 spans 14 residues. For the CDR3, the DNA is TGCGCCAGCAGTACTAGTAGGGACGCCACATTGACGTACTTC. Translation: CASSTSRDATLTYF.

Details on this clonotype: Compared with germline, one end of the junction differs, possibly owing to a read error. The CDR3 region has the DNA TGTGCCAGCATTGACACAGCGAACACTGAAACTTTCTTT. Encoded protein: CASIDTANTETFF. The chain joins TRBV12-3 or TRBV12-4 to TRBJ1-1; no firm D call. The CDR3 has 13 amino acids.

Only a few counts were recorded for this clonotype. Sequence at one end of the junction differs from germline and may be a read error. The V call is TRBV28, the J call TRBJ1-5; D is uncertain. This CDR3 has 13 residues. Germline V gene sequence: CDR1 MDHEN, CDR2 SYDVKM. In nucleotides, the CDR3 is TGTGCCAGCAGTTTATTAGGGAGCCAGCCCCAACATTTT. Amino acids: CASSLLGSQPQHF.

This clonotype was counted between two and nine times. The chain is built from TRBV7-8 and TRBJ2-3, with TRBD2 identical over 13 bases. Germline CDR1 is SGHVS and CDR2 is FQNEAQ. V shed 4 bases and J 2 bases; nucleotides not matched to a gene: 3. This CDR3 has 16 residues. The CDR3 bases are TGTGCCAGCAGCTCGGGACTAGCGGGGAACACAGATACGCAGTATTTT. Translating gives CASSSGLAGNTDTQYF.

This clonotype has a handful of counts. Its ends do not fully match the called genes, so a read error is possible. This chain uses TRBV12-3 or TRBV12-4 with TRBJ1-1; D is undetermined. The CDR3 extends over 13 amino acids. Here the CDR3 reads CTSSPGPNTEAFF. The CDR3 DNA sequence: TGTACCAGCAGTCCCGGCCCGAACACTGAAGCTTTCTTT.

Turning to this clonotype: The conserved phenylalanine or tryptophan normally closing the CDR3 is absent here, so this likely arose from a read error. The chain is built from TRBV20-1 and TRBJ2-6; TRBD1 matches at 7 bases. The CDR3 runs to 18 residues. CDR1 and CDR2 from the germline V gene are DFQATT and SNEGSKA (reference sequence). CDR3 nucleotides: TGCAGTGCTCGATGGTCCGGGACAGTCCCCTCTGAGGCCAACGTCCTGACTCTC. Its protein product is CSARWSGTVPSEANVLTL.

The CDR3 protein is CVSSHPGISGNNEQFF. Here the CDR3 DNA reads TGTGTTAGCAGCCATCCCGGGATTAGCGGTAACAATGAGCAGTTCTTC. The chain recombines TRBV12-3 or TRBV12-4 with TRBJ2-1; possible D gene TRBD2, 6 bases. This CDR3 region has 16 residues.

Comment on this clonotype: A much bigger clone sits one base away, suggesting this may be a read error. V usage is TRBV6-1 and J usage is TRBJ2-7, with TRBD1 matching over 9 bases. The junction had 3 bases not matched to a gene; V was cut back by 3 bases and J by 3 bases. Germline CDR1 is MNHNS and CDR2 is SASEGT. There are 14 residues in the CDR3. This chain's CDR3 is CASSETGGIYEQYF. CDR3 nucleotides: TGTGCCAGCAGTGAGACAGGGGGGATCTACGAGCAGTACTTC.

Concerning this clonotype: A much larger clone sits a single nucleotide away, making a read error possible. This sequence joins TRBV4-1 and TRBJ1-1; no reliable D call. Trimming pared 2 bases from V and 8 bases from J, leaving 18 bases between. Germline-derived CDR1 and CDR2 are MGHRA and YSYEKL. CDR3 length: 15 residues. Written as DNA, the CDR3 is TGCGCCAGCAGCCAACTCACAGAGACTTCTCTAGAAGCTTTCTTT. Translation: CASSQLTETSLEAFF.

Notes on this clonotype: The germline gene is not matched at one end of the junction; a read error may be the cause. The chain combines TRBV20-1 with TRBJ2-7; 7 nucleotides align to TRBD2. Looked up from germline, CDR1 is DFQATT and CDR2 is SNEGSKA (reference sequence). The CDR3 has 16 amino acids. As DNA, the CDR3 is TGCAGTGCTAGACCCTGGACTAGTGGTAACTACTACGACCAGTACTTC. Translated: CSARPWTSGNYYDQYF.

Worth noting for this clonotype: A much larger clone lies a single base off, so this may be a read error. This CDR3 fails to terminate in the conserved phenylalanine or tryptophan, so it likely reflects a read error. The chain combines TRBV28 with TRBJ2-3; TRBD2 aligns across 7 bases. The trim removed 5 bases at V and 4 bases at J, leaving 3 bases unmatched. The CDR3 has 13 amino acids. Germline CDR1 is MDHEN and CDR2 is SYDVKM. CDR3 sequence (DNA): TGTGCCAGCAGTCTCCGGGGGGCAGATACGCAGTATGTT. Encoded protein: CASSLRGADTQYV.

Points on this clonotype: The junction and the germline gene differ at one end; a read error may be behind it. V usage is TRBV20-1 and J usage is TRBJ2-1, with TRBD2 matching 7 bases. CDR1 and CDR2 (germline): DFQATT, SNEGSKA (reference sequence). CDR3 length: 14 residues. The CDR3 DNA is TGCAGTCCTAGAAATGGAGGACTAGTCAATGAGCAGTTCTTC. Translated: CSPRNGGLVNEQFF.

The rearrangement links TRBV11-2 to TRBJ2-5, with D perhaps TRBD2 (6 bases). The V gene lost 4 bases and the J gene lost 9 bases, with 12 bases spanning the gap. The CDR3 covers 12 residues. Germline loops: CDR1 SGHAT, CDR2 FQNNGV. The CDR3 sequence is CASSSSGEAQYF. The CDR3 coding sequence is TGTGCCAGCAGCTCGTCGGGGGAGGCCCAGTACTTC. Full variable domain (outside the CDR3, taken from reference TRBV11-2 and TRBJ2-5): EAGVAQSPRYKIIEKRQSVAFWCNPISGHATLYWYQQILGQGPKLLIQFQNNGVVDDSQLPKDRFSAERLKGVDSTLKIQPAKLEDSAVYLCASSSSGEAQYFGPGTRLLVL.

As regards this clonotype: A much larger clone lies a single base off, so this may be a read error. This chain connects TRBV20-1 to TRBJ2-5; D might be TRBD1 (5 bases). This CDR3 spans 14 amino acids. CDR1 and CDR2 (germline): DFQATT, SNEGSKA (reference sequence). CDR3 protein: CSASLGVHRETHYF. The CDR3 region has the DNA TGCAGTGCTAGTTTAGGGGTCCACAGAGAGACCCACTACTTC.

On this clonotype itself: The germline gene is not matched at one end of the junction; a read error may be the cause. This rearrangement joins TRBV5-4 to TRBJ2-7; the match to TRBD2 covers 7 bases. The CDR3 is made up of 13 amino acids. Germline V lookup: CDR1 SGHNT, CDR2 YYREEE (reference sequence). The CDR3 here is CVSISGGEGEQYF. Here the CDR3 DNA reads TGTGTCAGCATCTCCGGTGGGGAGGGCGAGCAGTACTTC.

A remark on this clonotype: Just one base apart from a much larger clone, this may be a read error. The V call is TRBV12-3 or TRBV12-4, the J call TRBJ2-2; weak D call: TRBD2 (6 bases). The V and J ends lost 7 bases and 3 bases respectively, with 15 bases between them. The CDR3 has 15 residues. The CDR3: CASNPFAGHTGELFF. In nucleotides, the CDR3 is TGTGCCAGCAATCCCTTCGCGGGACACACCGGGGAGCTGTTTTTT.

The rearrangement joins TRBV12-3 or TRBV12-4 to TRBJ1-1; 9 bases fit TRBD1. V was pared by 3 bases and J by 13 bases, with 3 bases of the junction left unmatched. The CDR3 contains 11 residues. The CDR3 region is CASSLTGGVFF. DNA of the CDR3: TGTGCCAGCAGTTTGACAGGGGGAGTTTTCTTT.

The V gene is TRBV7-9, the J gene TRBJ2-3, with D tentatively TRBD2 (7 bases). Germline values: CDR1 SEHNR, CDR2 FQNEAQ (reference sequence). V lost 3 bases and J 0 bases, leaving 16 bases between the germline ends. The CDR3 spans 17 residues. CDR3 sequence: CASSFSRGGQSTDTQYF. Written as DNA, the CDR3 is TGTGCCAGCAGCTTTTCGCGCGGGGGCCAAAGCACAGATACGCAGTATTTT.

Concerning this clonotype: A much bigger clone sits one base away, suggesting this may be a read error. J is TRBJ2-7 and V is TRBV20-1, with D possibly TRBD1 on 6 matching bases. The ends were cut back, 3 bases at V and 5 bases at J, with 17 bases in the middle. CDR1 is DFQATT and CDR2 is SNEGSKA in the germline V gene (reference sequence). The CDR3 has 14 residues. CDR3 nucleotide sequence: TGCAGTGCTAGTTTGGCTAGTGGGGGCGACGAGCAGTACTTC. The encoded protein is CSASLASGGDEQYF.